One and the same sample provided the 25 T cell receptor beta chains below, sequenced in a study of T-cell memory formation after mild COVID-19. TCRdb re-called the 5' RACE reads with MiXCR, one entry per CDR3 protein. The sample holds around 200,000 distinct CDR3 sequences, about a fifth seen once. The sequenced sample consisted of PBMCs or a T cell subset sorted from them (not recorded which). All receptors derive from a man aged 18 to 29 who had mild COVID-19 (a few samples of this study predate the infection). Cell type and time point are not known.

This clonotype came up many times. The rearrangement uses TRBV4-2 and TRBJ2-7, with TRBD1 matching 7 bases. There are 15 residues in the CDR3. Germline-derived CDR1 and CDR2 are LGHNA and YNFKEQ. V was clipped by 0 bases and J by 2 bases; unmatched bases: 4. DNA of the CDR3: TGTGCCAGCAGCCAAGATAGAAGGGGGCCCTACGAGCAGTACTTC. This translates into CASSQDRRGPYEQYF.

Ten or more counts support this clonotype. The chain is built from TRBV7-2 and TRBJ1-5; D is ambiguous. CDR3 length equals 13 residues. CDR1 SGHTA and CDR2 FQGNSA come from the germline V gene. Trimming pared 5 bases from V and 2 bases from J, leaving 7 bases between. CDR3 DNA: TGTGCCAGCAGCCAATCCCGCAATCAGCCCCAGCATTTT. It specifies CASSQSRNQPQHF. The variable domain in full, completed from reference TRBV7-2 and TRBJ1-5, reads GAGVSQSPSNKVTEKGKDVELRCDPISGHTALYWYRQSLGQGLEFLIYFQGNSAPDKSGLPSDRFSAERTGGSVSTLTIQRTQQEDSAVYLCASSQSRNQPQHFGDGTRLSIL.

This clonotype was counted only a few times. V and J are TRBV4-2 and TRBJ1-6, with a possible D match to TRBD1 (6 bases). This CDR3 is built from 16 residues. Trimming took off 2 bases at V and 8 bases at J, with 16 bases between the two ends. CDR1 is LGHNA and CDR2 is YNFKEQ in the germline V gene. The CDR3 reads CASSQKEGGIHSPLHF. CDR3 DNA sequence: TGTGCCAGCAGCCAAAAAGAGGGGGGGATTCATTCACCCCTCCACTTT.

This rearrangement joins TRBV4-2 to TRBJ2-1; no reliable D call. V lost 0 bases, J lost 6 bases, and 6 bases lay in between. In germline, CDR1 is LGHNA, CDR2 YNFKEQ. This CDR3 region has 13 residues. DNA of the CDR3: TGTGCCAGCAGCCAAGATAGCAGCAATGAGCAGTTCTTC. Encoded protein: CASSQDSSNEQFF.

The V and J genes are TRBV20-1 and TRBJ2-7; either TRBD1 or TRBD2 may fit D (5 bases each). Trimming removed 4 bases at V and 2 bases at J, with 15 bases between. Germline V CDR1 and CDR2: DFQATT, SNEGSKA (reference sequence). The CDR3 covers 14 residues. CDR3 DNA sequence: TGCAGTGCTATTCGTTCGGGACCGACCTACGAGCAGTACGTC. This gives the protein CSAIRSGPTYEQYV.

There are a few counts of this clonotype. The chain recombines TRBV9 with TRBJ1-2; D gene ambiguous. The V end lost 0 bases, the J end lost 7 bases, and 16 bases lay between the germline ends. CDR1 and CDR2 (germline): SGDLS, YYNGEE. This CDR3 comprises 15 residues. CDR3: CASSVEWGGRGGYTF. The CDR3 DNA reads TGTGCCAGCAGCGTAGAATGGGGTGGAAGAGGTGGCTACACCTTC.

This chain joins TRBV20-1 and TRBJ2-2, with D uncertain. Germline CDR1 is DFQATT and CDR2 is SNEGSKA (reference sequence). The CDR3 sequence is 12 residues long. This CDR3 reads CSVKGNTGELFF. The CDR3 coding sequence is TGCTCAGTGAAGGGTAACACCGGGGAGCTGTTTTTT.

In this sample, this clonotype turned up a few times. This chain connects TRBV24-1 to TRBJ2-1; a weak D match, TRBD1 (7 bases). V was clipped by 6 bases and J by 1 base, with 12 bases between them. Germline-derived CDR1 and CDR2 are KGHDR and SFDVKD. The CDR3 has 15 amino acids. The CDR3 region has the DNA TGTGCCACCAGTCGCGCAGGGGGGTCCTACAATGAGCAGTTCTTC. The encoded protein is CATSRAGGSYNEQFF.

The chain combines TRBV12-3 or TRBV12-4 with TRBJ1-5; 10 nucleotides agree with TRBD1. The trim removed 4 bases at V and 7 bases at J, leaving 4 bases unmatched. CDR3 length: 14 amino acids. CDR3 DNA sequence: TGTGCCAGCAGTTCGACAGGGGGCATCCAGCCCCAGCATTTT. The encoded protein is CASSSTGGIQPQHF.

This clonotype was recorded a few times. This chain joins TRBV6-5 and TRBJ2-3; weak D call: TRBD2 (6 bases). The V end was cut by 5 bases, the J end by 10 bases, with 16 bases between. CDR1 MNHEY and CDR2 SVGAGI come from the germline V gene. The CDR3 has 13 residues. CDR3 sequence (DNA): TGTGCCAGCAGTCCTGGGCGCGGGGAAGCGCAGTATTTT. Translated, it gives CASSPGRGEAQYF.

This clonotype was detected a few times. The chain carries TRBV11-1 and TRBJ2-7; 7 bases are a match to TRBD1. The CDR3 runs 14 residues. With 4 bases clipped from V and 2 bases from J, the junction kept 5 bases outside the gene matches. Germline V gives CDR1 SGHAT, CDR2 FQDESV (reference sequence). Here the CDR3 reads CASSSRTGTYEQYF. CDR3 DNA: TGTGCCAGCAGCTCCCGGACAGGAACCTACGAGCAGTACTTC.

In its sample, this clonotype was seen a few times. The J gene is TRBJ2-3, the V gene TRBV7-2; maybe TRBD1 (5 bases). CDR3 length equals 15 residues. V lost 2 bases to trimming and J lost 6 bases, with 15 bases between them. Germline V gene lookup returns CDR1 SGHTA and CDR2 FQGNSA. Written as DNA, the CDR3 is TGTGCCAGCAGCTTATTACCCACAGGCAGGGATACGCAGTATTTT. Its translation: CASSLLPTGRDTQYF.

The sample holds a few counts of this clonotype. J is TRBJ2-5 and V is TRBV4-2, with TRBD2 identical over 10 bases. CDR3 length: 16 amino acids. V lost 1 base to trimming and J lost 4 bases; unmatched junction nucleotides: 6. CDR1 is LGHNA and CDR2 is YNFKEQ in the germline V gene. In DNA, the CDR3 is TGTGCCAGCAGCCAAGTGAGCGGGGGGGCGTCAGAGACCCAGTACTTC. It is translated as CASSQVSGGASETQYF.

This clonotype has a handful of counts. The genes are TRBV20-1 and TRBJ1-1; D not resolved. Germline loops: CDR1 DFQATT, CDR2 SNEGSKA (reference sequence). Trimming left V 5 bases short and J 4 bases short, with 8 bases between. The CDR3 is made up of 11 amino acids. The CDR3 nucleotides are TGCAGTGCTGCCCCGCCCACTGAAGCTTTCTTT. Amino acids: CSAAPPTEAFF.

The rearrangement uses TRBV28 and TRBJ2-5, with D possibly matching TRBD1 (5 bases). The length of the CDR3 is 15 residues. V lost 5 bases and J lost 7, with 20 bases in between. CDR1 and CDR2 from the germline V gene are MDHEN and SYDVKM. For the CDR3, the DNA is TGTGCCAGCAGTCCTCCCCCGCACAGGTCTAGGACCCAGTACTTC. Encoded protein: CASSPPPHRSRTQYF.

V gene TRBV3-1 combines with J gene TRBJ2-7; TRBD1 matches 10 bases. This CDR3 contains 14 residues. Germline CDR1 and CDR2: LGHDT and YNNKEL (reference sequence). J gave up 4 bases and V 3 bases, and 3 bases lay outside the gene matches. DNA of the CDR3: TGTGCCAGCAGCCATGACAGGGGGCCGTACGAGCAGTACTTC. Residues: CASSHDRGPYEQYF.

This clonotype was seen more than once but under ten times. The V and J genes are TRBV28 and TRBJ2-5, with 8 bases that match TRBD2. Unmatched junction bases numbered 2, after V lost 8 bases and J lost 0 bases. The CDR3 consists of 13 residues. Germline loops: CDR1 MDHEN, CDR2 SYDVKM. The CDR3 DNA reads TGTGCCAGCCTTAGCGGGGACCAAGAGACCCAGTACTTC. Amino acid sequence: CASLSGDQETQYF.

The genes are TRBV12-3 or TRBV12-4 and TRBJ2-5; TRBD2 matches 14 bases. J gave up 4 bases and V 6 bases, and 7 bases lay outside the gene matches. The CDR3 spans 16 residues. The CDR3 DNA follows: TGTGCCAGCAGCACTGGACTAGCGGGGGGAGGAGAGACCCAGTACTTC. Protein sequence: CASSTGLAGGGETQYF.

In its sample, this clonotype was seen a few times. The rearrangement links TRBV3-1 to TRBJ1-1; unclear D gene. This CDR3 spans 14 amino acids. V was trimmed by 0 bases and J by 1 base, leaving 6 bases between them. Germline V gene lookup returns CDR1 LGHDT and CDR2 YNNKEL (reference sequence). CDR3 protein: CASSQEGRNTEAFF. CDR3 nucleotide sequence: TGTGCCAGCAGCCAAGAGGGCAGGAACACTGAAGCTTTCTTT.

A few counts support this clonotype. This rearrangement joins TRBV12-3 or TRBV12-4 to TRBJ1-6; D is undetermined. Trimming stripped 3 bases from V and 5 bases from J, with 5 bases between. CDR3 length equals 13 residues. The CDR3 sequence: CASSFQNNSPLHF. As DNA, the CDR3 is TGTGCCAGCAGTTTTCAGAATAATTCACCCCTCCACTTT.

There are many counts of this clonotype. This chain links TRBV5-1 with TRBJ1-3, with TRBD1 identical over 7 bases. Germline CDR1 reads SGHRS; CDR2 reads YFSETQ. The CDR3 has 14 amino acids. The V segment lost 6 bases and the J segment 9 bases; nucleotides outside the gene matches: 12. CDR3 loop: CASTPGTAEGTIYF. For the CDR3, the DNA is TGCGCCAGCACGCCTGGGACAGCCGAGGGCACCATATATTTT.

This clonotype was seen just once. The chain links TRBV10-3 to TRBJ1-1; D is ambiguous. V was shortened by 6 bases and J by 3 bases, with 14 bases between the two germline ends. This CDR3 has 14 residues. Germline-derived CDR1 and CDR2 are ENHRY and SYGVKD. The CDR3 DNA reads TGTGCCATCAGGAAAGGGATTTCGGACACTGAAGCTTTCTTT. Protein sequence: CAIRKGISDTEAFF.

The V and J genes are TRBV9 and TRBJ1-1; D is ambiguous. V was clipped by 0 bases and J by 0 bases, with 9 bases between them. Germline V gene lookup returns CDR1 SGDLS and CDR2 YYNGEE. The CDR3 covers 15 residues. CDR3 amino acids: CASSVGAAMNTEAFF. The CDR3 nucleotides read TGTGCCAGCAGCGTAGGGGCAGCGATGAACACTGAAGCTTTCTTT.

Comment on this clonotype: At one end the junction does not follow the germline gene, possibly because of a read error. J is TRBJ2-1 and V is TRBV7-9; 7 positions agree with TRBD1. Germline V gene data show CDR1 as SEHNR and CDR2 as FQNEAQ (reference sequence). This CDR3 region has 16 residues. CDR3 region: CASSSLNRGGGPEVIF. CDR3 coding DNA: TGTGCCAGCAGCTCCCTCAACAGGGGTGGGGGCCCAGAGGTCATCTTC.

This clonotype was seen more than once but under ten times. The CDR3 protein is CASSTTGTSTEAFF. The CDR3 region has the DNA TGTGCCAGCAGCACAACAGGGACGAGTACTGAAGCTTTCTTT. The V gene is TRBV9, the J gene TRBJ1-1; TRBD1 is a possible D gene (6 bases). Germline V gene lookup returns CDR1 SGDLS and CDR2 YYNGEE. CDR3 length: 14 residues. Trimming cost V 4 bases and J 5 bases, with 15 bases left between them.